A single sample is the source of the 20 T cell receptor beta chains below, sequenced in a study of T cells in Graves' hyperthyroidism and ophthalmopathy. Authors of the study amplified TCR beta CDR3 regions from RNA transcripts. HTBI primers were used for first-round RT-PCR of the TCR CDR3. MiXCR, run by TCRdb on the multiplex PCR reads, gives a single entry per CDR3 protein. The sample holds roughly 550,000 distinct CDR3 sequences, 15% to 20% seen once. Material: blood. The source of these receptors is a woman aged 30 to 39 with Graves' ophthalmopathy.

The chain has TRBV27 and TRBJ2-7; D is undetermined. V was shortened by 2 bases and J by 5 bases, with 19 bases between the two germline ends. CDR1 is MNHEY, CDR2 SMNVEV, per germline (reference sequence). CDR3 length: 16 amino acids. The CDR3 nucleotides are TGTGCCAGCAGTTTAAATAGGCCTAAAAGTGTAAACGAGCAGTACTTC. This sequence encodes CASSLNRPKSVNEQYF.

In its sample, this clonotype was seen a few times. The V gene is TRBV10-3, the J gene TRBJ2-7; D not certain. CDR1 is ENHRY and CDR2 is SYGVKD in the germline V gene. With 0 bases removed from V and 5 bases from J, the gap between germline ends came to 8 bases. The CDR3 sequence is 13 residues long. The CDR3: CAISESIVHEQYF. CDR3 nucleotides: TGTGCCATCAGTGAGTCGATAGTTCACGAGCAGTACTTC.

Ten or more counts support this clonotype. This chain uses TRBV7-2 with TRBJ2-2, with a weak D call TRBD1 (5 bases). The CDR3 is made up of 15 amino acids. Germline CDR1 SGHTA, CDR2 FQGNSA. The germline V and J ends were trimmed by 1 base and 0 bases, with 6 bases remaining between them. The CDR3 region is CASSLGQPNTGELFF. DNA of the CDR3: TGTGCCAGCAGCTTAGGACAGCCGAACACCGGGGAGCTGTTTTTT.

Concerning this clonotype itself: A much larger clone lies one base from this, so it may be a read error. This chain joins TRBV7-6 and TRBJ1-4; D perhaps matches TRBD1 (5 bases). V was pared by 10 bases and J by 6 bases, with 12 bases between. Germline values: CDR1 SGHVS, CDR2 FNYEAQ. This CDR3 region has 12 residues. CDR3 region: CANVKGDEKLFF. The CDR3 bases are TGTGCCAACGTCAAAGGGGATGAAAAACTGTTTTTT.

This clonotype has ten or more counts. The chain recombines TRBV6-2 or TRBV6-3 with TRBJ1-5; D is perhaps TRBD1 (5 bases). CDR3 length equals 14 residues. Trimming shortened V by 8 bases and J by 5 bases, and 16 bases separated the two germline ends. Looked up from germline, CDR1 is MNHEY and CDR2 is SVGEGT. CDR3 region: CASSSSGKHQPQHF. The DNA for the CDR3 is TGTGCCAGCTCTTCCTCAGGGAAGCATCAGCCCCAGCATTTT.

This clonotype was counted only a few times. V is TRBV5-1 and J is TRBJ2-7, with TRBD2 identical over 7 bases. CDR3 length equals 14 residues. The germline V gene has CDR1 SGHRS and CDR2 YFSETQ. V trimming: 0 bases; J trimming: 4 bases; junction bases outside the gene matches: 4. CDR3 region: CASSLASGGYEQYF. CDR3 nucleotides: TGCGCCAGCAGCTTGGCCTCGGGAGGTTACGAGCAGTACTTC.

This clonotype was seen only a few times. This rearrangement joins TRBV28 to TRBJ1-2; the D gene is possibly TRBD1 (6 bases). Trimming took off 4 bases at V and 3 bases at J, with 12 bases between the two ends. The CDR3 consists of 14 residues. Looked up from germline, CDR1 is MDHEN and CDR2 is SYDVKM. The CDR3 DNA reads TGTGCCAGCAGTTCGAACAGGGTTTACTATGGCTACACCTTC. Translating it yields CASSSNRVYYGYTF.

This chain connects TRBV6-1 to TRBJ2-5; D is unclear. The CDR3 runs to 13 residues. Trimming removed 7 bases from V and 5 bases from J, with 14 bases in between. CDR1 MNHNS and CDR2 SASEGT come from the germline V gene. CDR3 amino acids: CASNIEQFETQYF. CDR3 DNA: TGTGCCAGCAATATAGAACAATTTGAGACCCAGTACTTC.

In this sample, this clonotype turned up a few times. This chain links TRBV4-1 with TRBJ2-7; D not certain. The germline V gene encodes CDR1 MGHRA and CDR2 YSYEKL. The V end was cut by 1 base, the J end by 0 bases, with 10 bases between. The CDR3 loop spans 15 amino acids. The CDR3 here is CASSQVNGPSYEQYF. As DNA, the CDR3 is TGCGCCAGCAGCCAAGTCAACGGTCCCTCCTACGAGCAGTACTTC.

This clonotype appeared a single time. A clone one base away is much larger, so this may be a read error. The rearrangement links TRBV18 to TRBJ1-1; D uncertain. The CDR3 runs 18 residues. Germline V gives CDR1 KGHSH, CDR2 LQKENI. Written as DNA, the CDR3 is TGTGCCAGCTCCCTATCGGTCCAGCGACCCAATCTGAACGCTGAAGCTTTCTTT. Amino acids: CASSLSVQRPNLNAEAFF.

J is TRBJ1-2 and V is TRBV27, with a tentative D call TRBD1 (6 bases). This CDR3 is built from 15 residues. Germline loops: CDR1 MNHEY, CDR2 SMNVEV (reference sequence). V lost 4 bases and J 3 bases, leaving 15 bases between the germline ends. The CDR3 DNA is TGTGCCAGCAGTTCAAGAATACAGGGTGACTATGGCTACACCTTC. Amino acid sequence: CASSSRIQGDYGYTF.

This clonotype was observed a handful of times. The CDR3 DNA reads TGTGCCAGCAGCCTCTGGGGGACCAGCTACGAGCAGTACTTC. Translated: CASSLWGTSYEQYF. The rearrangement uses TRBV5-4 and TRBJ2-7; D could derive from TRBD1 or TRBD2 (5 bases each). Germline loops: CDR1 SGHNT, CDR2 YYREEE (reference sequence). Trimming took 4 bases from V and 3 from J, leaving 14 bases between them. The CDR3 is 14 amino acids. Based on the CDR3 plus reference TRBV5-4 and TRBJ2-7, the full variable domain is ETGVTQSPTHLIKTRGQQVTLRCSSQSGHNTVSWYQQALGQGPQFIFQYYREEENGRGNFPPRFSGLQFPNYSSELNVNALELDDSALYLCASSLWGTSYEQYFGPGTRLTVT.

This clonotype has ten or more counts. The V call is TRBV7-8, the J call TRBJ2-1; possible D gene TRBD2, 6 bases. CDR3 length: 11 residues. Trimming took off 0 bases at V and 13 bases at J, with 7 bases between the two ends. Germline values: CDR1 SGHVS, CDR2 FQNEAQ. The CDR3, as DNA: TGTGCCAGCAGCTTAGCGGGGGGTCAGTTCTTC. It translates to CASSLAGGQFF.

With respect to this clonotype: A much bigger clone sits one base away, suggesting this may be a read error. CDR3 in amino acids: CASTLDMGGAVGYSYTF. The CDR3, as DNA: TGTGCCAGCACCCTTGACATGGGGGGTGCAGTTGGCTATAGCTACACCTTC. The J gene is TRBJ1-2, the V gene TRBV12-3 or TRBV12-4, with a tentative D call TRBD1 (5 bases). This CDR3 has 17 amino acids.

This clonotype was seen a few times. The chain uses TRBV5-1 and TRBJ2-3, with D uncertain. V dropped 0 bases and J dropped 4 bases, with 9 bases sitting between them. The germline gives CDR1 SGHRS, CDR2 YFSETQ. The CDR3 is made up of 14 amino acids. This chain's CDR3 is CASSLAFLPDTQYF. CDR3 DNA sequence: TGCGCCAGCAGCTTGGCCTTCCTCCCAGATACGCAGTATTTT.

This clonotype was observed a few times. The rearrangement links TRBV24-1 to TRBJ2-3; D gene unclear. The V end was cut by 4 bases, the J end by 3 bases, with 7 bases between. There are 13 residues in the CDR3. Per the germline V gene, CDR1 is KGHDR and CDR2 is SFDVKD. CDR3 region: CATSDPGTDTQYF. Here the CDR3 DNA reads TGTGCCACCAGTGACCCCGGGACAGATACGCAGTATTTT.

The sample holds many counts of this clonotype. This rearrangement joins TRBV28 to TRBJ2-3; TRBD1 agrees at 7 bases. This CDR3 has 15 residues. Germline trimming cut 3 bases from V and 4 bases from J; bases unmatched to any gene: 7. Looked up from germline, CDR1 is MDHEN and CDR2 is SYDVKM. The DNA of the CDR3 is TGTGCCAGCAGTTTGGGGACAGTCCGCGCAGATACGCAGTATTTT. It translates to CASSLGTVRADTQYF. Combining the CDR3 with reference TRBV28 and TRBJ2-3 gives the whole variable domain DVKVTQSSRYLVKRTGEKVFLECVQDMDHENMFWYRQDPGLGLRLIYFSYDVKMKEKGDIPEGYSVSREKKERFSLILESASTNQTSMYLCASSLGTVRADTQYFGPGTRLTVL.

V is TRBV11-2 and J is TRBJ2-7, with D possibly matching TRBD2 (6 bases). The CDR3 sequence is 12 residues long. Germline V gene lookup returns CDR1 SGHAT and CDR2 FQNNGV. Trimming took 8 bases from V and 6 from J, leaving 14 bases between them. DNA for the CDR3: TGTGCCAGCCGCCGCGGGGATTCCGAGCAGTACTTC. Amino acid sequence: CASRRGDSEQYF.

This clonotype was counted at least ten times. V and J are TRBV20-1 and TRBJ2-3; D uncertain. The germline V gene has CDR1 DFQATT and CDR2 SNEGSKA (reference sequence). CDR3 size: 16 residues. The ends were cut back, 3 bases at V and 2 bases at J, with 18 bases in the middle. The CDR3 here is CSASPPLRKHTDTQYF. The CDR3 DNA reads TGCAGTGCTAGCCCCCCGCTCAGGAAACACACAGATACGCAGTATTTT.

The chain carries TRBV14 and TRBJ2-1; 11 bases are a match to TRBD1. The V segment lost 4 bases and the J segment 6 bases; nucleotides outside the gene matches: 8. The germline gives CDR1 SGHDN, CDR2 FVKESK. The length of the CDR3 is 16 residues. This CDR3 reads CASSPLGTGGFNEQFF. The CDR3 region has the DNA TGTGCCAGCAGCCCCTTAGGGACAGGGGGGTTCAATGAGCAGTTCTTC.